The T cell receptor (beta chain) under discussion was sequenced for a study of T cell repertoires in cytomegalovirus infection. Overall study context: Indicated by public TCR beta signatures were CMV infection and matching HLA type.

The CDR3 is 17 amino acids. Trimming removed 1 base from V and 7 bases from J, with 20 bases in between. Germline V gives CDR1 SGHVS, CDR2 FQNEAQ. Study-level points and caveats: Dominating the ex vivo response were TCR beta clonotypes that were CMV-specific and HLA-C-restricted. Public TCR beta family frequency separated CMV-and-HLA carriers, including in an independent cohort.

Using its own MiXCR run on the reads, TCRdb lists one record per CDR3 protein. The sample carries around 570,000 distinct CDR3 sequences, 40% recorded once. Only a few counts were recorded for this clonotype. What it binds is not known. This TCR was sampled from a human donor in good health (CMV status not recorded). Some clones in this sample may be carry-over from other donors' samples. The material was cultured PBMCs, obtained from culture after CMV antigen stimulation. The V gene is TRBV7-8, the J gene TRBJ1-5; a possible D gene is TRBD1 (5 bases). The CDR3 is CASSLVIRGGVRQPQHF. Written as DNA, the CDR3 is TGTGCCAGCAGCTTAGTTATTCGCGGGGGGGTTCGCCAGCCCCAGCATTTT.